This is a list of T cell receptor beta chains from one sample in a study of cytomegalovirus exposure and HLA in healthy donors. Method: immunoSEQ multiplex PCR; TCRdb's copy keeps in-frame clones and lacks some. This table has over 150,000 clones, around 75% appearing once. Sequenced: PBMCs. The receptors shown here come from a male donor in good health and CMV-seronegative. Each CDR3 is given with its conserved first and last residue. Fields, in order: D gene, V gene, J gene, CDR3 protein. D genes are given only for firm matches.

d_call: -
v_call: TRBV5-1
j_call: TRBJ2-3
cdr3_aa: CASSLDGGVTDTQYF

d_call: -
v_call: TRBV11-2
j_call: TRBJ1-1
cdr3_aa: CASTGTGDTEAFF

d_call: -
v_call: TRBV13
j_call: TRBJ2-3
cdr3_aa: CASSLDRASTDTQYF

d_call: TRBD2
v_call: TRBV6-5
j_call: TRBJ2-2
cdr3_aa: CASSSPGTRNTGELFF

d_call: TRBD1
v_call: TRBV7-2
j_call: TRBJ2-3
cdr3_aa: CASSLGTATDTQYF

d_call: TRBD1
v_call: TRBV9
j_call: TRBJ1-4
cdr3_aa: CASSVGIVVGGQENEKLFF

d_call: -
v_call: TRBV7-9
j_call: TRBJ2-7
cdr3_aa: CASSPGDMEQYF

d_call: TRBD2
v_call: TRBV6-4
j_call: TRBJ2-1
cdr3_aa: CASSVGTSGGNNEQFF

d_call: -
v_call: TRBV6-6
j_call: TRBJ1-2
cdr3_aa: CASSPDSIYGYTF

d_call: -
v_call: TRBV11-2
j_call: TRBJ1-2
cdr3_aa: CASSSLPGGGRDGYTF

d_call: TRBD1
v_call: TRBV5-1
j_call: TRBJ1-5
cdr3_aa: CASSLAGGSNQPQHF

d_call: -
v_call: TRBV4-1
j_call: TRBJ1-4
cdr3_aa: CASSPSGFNEKLFF

d_call: -
v_call: TRBV4-2
j_call: TRBJ1-1
cdr3_aa: CASSGSFNTEAFF

d_call: TRBD1
v_call: TRBV5-1
j_call: TRBJ2-5
cdr3_aa: CASSLLGTDKETQYF

d_call: -
v_call: TRBV19
j_call: TRBJ1-1
cdr3_aa: CASGYPGRGGTEAFF

d_call: -
v_call: TRBV10-3
j_call: TRBJ2-7
cdr3_aa: CATTGQLTYEQYF

d_call: TRBD2
v_call: TRBV4-1
j_call: TRBJ2-2
cdr3_aa: CASSQPGLGNGELFF

d_call: -
v_call: TRBV10-1
j_call: TRBJ2-7
cdr3_aa: CASSEGRGGYYEQYF

d_call: TRBD1
v_call: TRBV6-1
j_call: TRBJ2-7
cdr3_aa: CASNYGQGTSYEQYF

d_call: TRBD1
v_call: TRBV10-2
j_call: TRBJ1-1
cdr3_aa: CASSAGGGTEAFF

d_call: -
v_call: TRBV18
j_call: TRBJ1-5
cdr3_aa: CASSTRDTNQPQHF

d_call: -
v_call: TRBV14
j_call: TRBJ1-1
cdr3_aa: CASSHGTGTGAFF

d_call: -
v_call: TRBV5-4
j_call: TRBJ2-2
cdr3_aa: CASSPGTKPAGELFF

d_call: -
v_call: TRBV7-9
j_call: TRBJ2-7
cdr3_aa: CASSPAVREPSRSAHEQYF

d_call: -
v_call: TRBV6-5
j_call: TRBJ2-2
cdr3_aa: CASSYQGFTGELFF

d_call: -
v_call: TRBV5-1
j_call: TRBJ2-7
cdr3_aa: CASSLNDRRTYEQYF

d_call: -
v_call: TRBV5-4
j_call: TRBJ1-6
cdr3_aa: CASSPDSVWSNSPLHF

d_call: -
v_call: TRBV25-1
j_call: -
cdr3_aa: CASSRSIYEQYF

d_call: -
v_call: TRBV7-2
j_call: TRBJ1-3
cdr3_aa: CASSLFGGRSGNTIYF

d_call: -
v_call: TRBV7-7
j_call: TRBJ2-2
cdr3_aa: CASSLTQATNTGELFF

d_call: -
v_call: TRBV5-1
j_call: TRBJ1-1
cdr3_aa: CASSTTVANTEAFF